This T cell receptor beta chain was observed in a study of CD8 T cells in Susac syndrome. Broader study findings: The study admitted that it had a relatively small number of individuals in its TCR sequencing and HLA analysis.

After extraction with the RNeasy kit, roughly 0.45 to 1 ug of the RNA was reverse transcribed using random hexamers. TCRdb redid the calling of the immunoSEQ multiplex PCR reads with MiXCR, one entry per CDR3 protein. This sample has 120,000 or so distinct CDR3 sequences, with roughly 92% found just once. The CDR3 loop spans 10 amino acids. Trimming stripped 2 bases from V and 5 bases from J, with 4 bases between. CDR1 GTSNPN and CDR2 SVGIG come from the germline V gene (reference sequence). As concerns this clonotype: As yet, its antigen is unknown.

The sequence was obtained from a human donor in good health. The chain uses TRBV30 and TRBJ2-7; D gene ambiguous. The sample taken for sequencing was CD4+ T cells from PBMCs. The CDR3 DNA is TGTGCCTGGAGTATGCACGAGCAGTACTTC. Translation gives CAWSMHEQYF.